This T cell receptor (beta chain) was sequenced for a study of tumor-infiltrating lymphocytes in localized non-small cell lung cancer. As for the study in general: The cohort mixed smokers and never-smokers, several histologies, and some post-neoadjuvant-chemotherapy samples. From each patient, both tumor and uninvolved lung, non-adjacent to tumor, were sampled.

The germline V and J ends were trimmed by 4 bases and 3 bases, with 13 bases remaining between them. The CDR3 is 14 residues long. Germline-derived CDR1 and CDR2 are SGHKS and YYEKEE (reference sequence). For this clone: Its antigen remains unidentified.

Libraries were prepared by immunoSEQ multiplex PCR; TCRdb keeps only in-frame clonotypes and omits some of them. The sample yields 9,500 to 15,000 clones, under 80% seen once. Points from the study as a whole: T-cell fraction did not differ between immunotypes IM1 and IM2. Compared with uninvolved lung, tumors showed higher T cell infiltration by TCRbeta sequencing.

The sample was lung tumor tissue. The rearrangement links TRBV5-5 to TRBJ1-2; a weak D match, TRBD1 (6 bases). This TCR derives from a human donor with non-small cell lung cancer. The CDR3 loop is CASSRGGWDYGYTF. CDR3 DNA: TGTGCCAGCAGCCGCGGGGGCTGGGACTATGGCTACACCTTC.